These 10 T cell receptor beta chains were all obtained from the same sample, sequenced in a study of CD8+ T cells in alopecia areata. Following extraction, RNA underwent reverse transcription to cDNA, which served as the sequencing template. The protocol was immunoSEQ multiplex PCR, while the TCRdb copy is restricted to in-frame clones and leaves out a portion. The sample has 150,000 to 250,000 clones, 55% to 75% seen once; the top ten hold 5.5% to 6%. Described treatment: oral pan-JAK inhibitor, 5-10 mg twice daily. The sequences come from CD4+ T cells sorted from blood, collected at week 24, from a patient treated with tofacitinib. These receptor sequences come from a human donor with alopecia areata.

The V call is TRBV18, the J call TRBJ1-1, with a tentative D call TRBD1 (6 bases). This CDR3 is built from 17 residues. V lost 2 bases and J 1 base, leaving 17 bases between the germline ends. Germline assignment: CDR1 KGHSH and CDR2 LQKENI. The CDR3 DNA follows: TGTGCCAGCTCACCATACAGGGAATCGGGCGCGAACACTGAAGCTTTCTTT. Protein: CASSPYRESGANTEAFF.

This clone showed up just once. The rearrangement uses TRBV7-2 and TRBJ2-3; maybe TRBD1 (6 bases). CDR1 and CDR2 (germline): SGHTA, FQGNSA. V was clipped by 1 base and J by 1 base, with 12 bases between them. The CDR3 has 16 amino acids. The CDR3 sequence is CASSLDFPGGTDTQYF. In DNA, the CDR3 is TGTGCCAGCAGCTTAGATTTCCCAGGGGGCACAGATACGCAGTATTTT.

In this sample, this clone turned up a few times. This chain connects TRBV7-3 to TRBJ2-3; no clear D. The germline CDR1 and CDR2 sequences are SGHTA and FQGTGA. V lost 2 bases, J lost 0 bases, and 9 bases lay in between. The CDR3 contains 15 residues. CDR3 in DNA: TGTGCCAGCAGCTTATCCGCCGGGAGCACAGATACGCAGTATTTT. Amino acid sequence: CASSLSAGSTDTQYF.

In its sample, this clone was seen a few times. This chain uses TRBV7-9 with TRBJ1-2; a weak D match, TRBD1 (6 bases). Trimming left V 5 bases short and J 2 bases short, with 9 bases between. From germline, CDR1 is SEHNR and CDR2 FQNEAQ (reference sequence). The CDR3 has 13 amino acids. This CDR3 is CASSATGNYGYTF. The CDR3, as DNA: TGTGCCAGCAGCGCTACAGGGAACTATGGCTACACCTTC.

This clone has only a few counts. The chain is built from TRBV29-1 and TRBJ2-5; D call uncertain. Germline V gene sequence: CDR1 SQVTM, CDR2 ANQGSEA. Trimming removed 6 bases from V and 4 bases from J, with 15 bases in between. The CDR3 runs to 13 residues. CDR3 sequence reads: CSVGLGTGETQYF. Written as DNA, the CDR3 is TGCAGCGTGGGATTGGGAACCGGAGAGACCCAGTACTTC.

CDR3 in DNA: TGCAGCGTTGCGTCAAGCGACCTCGGGCCCCCGGAGACCCAGTACTTC. It encodes CSVASSDLGPPETQYF. The chain is built from TRBV29-1 and TRBJ2-5; D gene uncertain. The CDR3 has 16 amino acids. V was clipped by 4 bases and J by 5 bases, with 23 bases between them. Per germline, CDR1 SQVTM and CDR2 ANQGSEA.

The gene calls are TRBV18 and TRBJ2-7; D might be TRBD1 (6 bases). Germline values: CDR1 KGHSH, CDR2 LQKENI. This CDR3 has 13 amino acids. The V end lost 0 bases, the J end lost 7 bases, and 10 bases lay between the germline ends. CDR3 in amino acids: CASSPPGAEEQYF. The CDR3, as DNA: TGTGCCAGCTCACCACCGGGGGCGGAGGAGCAGTACTTC.

V gene TRBV29-1 combines with J gene TRBJ1-1; 9 bases are a match to TRBD1. CDR3 length equals 13 residues. V lost 6 bases and J lost 4; bases outside the gene matches: 6. CDR1 is SQVTM, CDR2 ANQGSEA, per germline. This CDR3 reads CSVQDRGGTEAFF. The CDR3 nucleotides read TGCAGCGTCCAAGACAGGGGGGGCACTGAAGCTTTCTTT.

There are a few counts of this clone. The V gene is TRBV2, the J gene TRBJ2-5; D is possibly TRBD2 (5 bases). CDR3 length: 16 residues. Trimming removed 4 bases from V and 2 bases from J, with 17 bases in between. In germline, CDR1 is SNHLY, CDR2 FYNNEI. The chain's CDR3 is CASSVSEAVTQETQYF. CDR3 bases: TGTGCCAGCAGTGTTAGCGAAGCGGTCACACAAGAGACCCAGTACTTC.

The genes are TRBV2 and TRBJ2-5; D not certain. Germline-derived CDR1 and CDR2 are SNHLY and FYNNEI. V was shortened by 4 bases and J by 5 bases, with 5 bases between the two germline ends. The CDR3 has 11 amino acids. The CDR3 reads CASSAWETQYF. The CDR3 bases are TGTGCCAGCAGTGCCTGGGAGACCCAGTACTTC. Combining the CDR3 with reference TRBV2 and TRBJ2-5 gives the whole variable domain EPEVTQTPSHQVTQMGQEVILRCVPISNHLYFYWYRQILGQKVEFLVSFYNNEISEKSEIFDDQFSVERPDGSNFTLKIRSTKLEDSAMYFCASSAWETQYFGPGTRLLVL.